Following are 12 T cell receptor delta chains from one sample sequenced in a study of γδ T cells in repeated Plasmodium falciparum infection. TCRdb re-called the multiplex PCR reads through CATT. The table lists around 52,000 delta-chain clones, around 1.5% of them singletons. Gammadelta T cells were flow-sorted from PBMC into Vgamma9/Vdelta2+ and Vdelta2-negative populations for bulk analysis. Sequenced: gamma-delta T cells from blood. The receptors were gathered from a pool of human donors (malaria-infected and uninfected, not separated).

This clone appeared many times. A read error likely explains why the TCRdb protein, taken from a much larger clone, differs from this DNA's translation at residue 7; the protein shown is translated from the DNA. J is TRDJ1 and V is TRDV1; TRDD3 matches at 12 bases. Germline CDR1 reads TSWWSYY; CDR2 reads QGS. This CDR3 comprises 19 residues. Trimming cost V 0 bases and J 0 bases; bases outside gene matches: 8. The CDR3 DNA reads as TGTGCTCTTGGGGAACTACCTGGGGGATACGCGACTGACACCGATAAACTCATCTTT. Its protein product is CALGELPGGYATDTDKLIF.

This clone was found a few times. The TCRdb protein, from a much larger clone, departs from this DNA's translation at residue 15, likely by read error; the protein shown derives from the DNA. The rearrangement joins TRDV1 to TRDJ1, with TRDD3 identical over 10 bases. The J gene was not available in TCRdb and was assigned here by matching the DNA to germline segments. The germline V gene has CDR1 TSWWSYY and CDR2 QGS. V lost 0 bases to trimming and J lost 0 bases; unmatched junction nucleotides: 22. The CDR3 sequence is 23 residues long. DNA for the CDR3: TGTGCTCTTGGGGAACTAGATGGCTTTCCTAGCTGGGGGATATGCACGTACACCGATAAACTCATCTTT. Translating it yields CALGELDGFPSWGICTYTDKLIF.

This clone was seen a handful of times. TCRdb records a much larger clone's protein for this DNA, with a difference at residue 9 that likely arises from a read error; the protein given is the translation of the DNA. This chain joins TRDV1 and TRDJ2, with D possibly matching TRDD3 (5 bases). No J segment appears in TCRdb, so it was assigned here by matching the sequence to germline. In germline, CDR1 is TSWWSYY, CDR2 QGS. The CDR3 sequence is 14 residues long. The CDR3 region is CALGGSGPTAQLFF. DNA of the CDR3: TGTGCTCTAGGGGGCTCCGGACCGACAGCACAACTCTTCTTT.

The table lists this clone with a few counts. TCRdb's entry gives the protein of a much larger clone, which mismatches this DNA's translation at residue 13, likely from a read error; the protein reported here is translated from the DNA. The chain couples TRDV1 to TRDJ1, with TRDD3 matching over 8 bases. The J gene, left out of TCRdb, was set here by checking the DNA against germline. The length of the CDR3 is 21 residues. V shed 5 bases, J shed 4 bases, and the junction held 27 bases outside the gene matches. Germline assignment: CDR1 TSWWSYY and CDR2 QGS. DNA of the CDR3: TGTGCTCTTGGGAAATACCGTCCGAACTATGGGGGATGCGAGGGGTTCGATAAACTCATCTTT. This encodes CALGKYRPNYGGCEGFDKLIF.

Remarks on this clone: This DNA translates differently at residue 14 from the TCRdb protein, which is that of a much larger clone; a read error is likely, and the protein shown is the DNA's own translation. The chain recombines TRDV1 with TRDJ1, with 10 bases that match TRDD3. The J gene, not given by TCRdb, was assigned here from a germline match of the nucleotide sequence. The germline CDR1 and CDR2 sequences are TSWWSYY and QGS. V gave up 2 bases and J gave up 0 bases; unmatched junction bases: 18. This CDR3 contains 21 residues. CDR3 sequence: CALGECHLDRGGYEYTDKLIF. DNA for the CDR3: TGTGCTCTTGGGGAATGCCACCTAGACCGCGGGGGATACGAGTACACCGATAAACTCATCTTT.

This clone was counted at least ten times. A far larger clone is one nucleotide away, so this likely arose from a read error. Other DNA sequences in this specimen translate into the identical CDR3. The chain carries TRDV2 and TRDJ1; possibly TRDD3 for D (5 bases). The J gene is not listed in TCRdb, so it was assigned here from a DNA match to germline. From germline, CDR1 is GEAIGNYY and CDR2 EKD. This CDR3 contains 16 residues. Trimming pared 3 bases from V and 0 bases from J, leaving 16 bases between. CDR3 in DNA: TGTGCCTGTGACGATCTAGGGGAGTTCTACACCGATAAACTCATCTTT. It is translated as CACDDLGEFYTDKLIF.

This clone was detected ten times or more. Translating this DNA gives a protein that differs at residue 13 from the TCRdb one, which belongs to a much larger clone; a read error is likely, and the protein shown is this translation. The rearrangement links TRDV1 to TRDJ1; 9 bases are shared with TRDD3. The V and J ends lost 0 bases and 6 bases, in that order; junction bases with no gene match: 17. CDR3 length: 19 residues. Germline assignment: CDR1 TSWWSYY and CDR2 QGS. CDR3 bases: TGTGCTCTTGGGGAACTCAGGTCTCCCTTACTGGGGGAGCCCCATAAACTCATCTTT. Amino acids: CALGELRSPLLGEPHKLIF.

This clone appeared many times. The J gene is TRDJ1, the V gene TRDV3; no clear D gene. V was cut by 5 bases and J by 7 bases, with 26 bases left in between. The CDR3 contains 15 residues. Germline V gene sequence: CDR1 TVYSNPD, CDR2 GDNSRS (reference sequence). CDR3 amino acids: CALSLSPPSKGKLIF. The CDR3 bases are TGTGCCCTCAGCCTTTCCCCCCCGTCAAAGGGTAAACTCATCTTT.

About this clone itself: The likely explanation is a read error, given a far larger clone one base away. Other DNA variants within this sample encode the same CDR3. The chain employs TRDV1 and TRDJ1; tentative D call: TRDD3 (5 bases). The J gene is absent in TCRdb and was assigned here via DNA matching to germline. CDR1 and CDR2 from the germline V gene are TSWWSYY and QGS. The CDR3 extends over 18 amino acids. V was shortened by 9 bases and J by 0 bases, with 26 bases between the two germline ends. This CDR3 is CALKKGGPPRPYTDKLIF. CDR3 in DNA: TGTGCTCTCAAAAAAGGGGGTCCCCCACGTCCGTACACCGATAAACTCATCTTT.

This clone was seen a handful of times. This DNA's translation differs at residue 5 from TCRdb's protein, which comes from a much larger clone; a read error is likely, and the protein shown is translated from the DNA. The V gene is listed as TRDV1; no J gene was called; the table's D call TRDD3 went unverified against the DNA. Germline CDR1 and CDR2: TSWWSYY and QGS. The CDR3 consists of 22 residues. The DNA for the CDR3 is TGTGCTCTTGGGGGGCCTCGGCCTTCCATATCTTACTGGGAATCCTACACCGATAAATTCATCTTT. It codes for CALGGPRPSISYWESYTDKFIF.

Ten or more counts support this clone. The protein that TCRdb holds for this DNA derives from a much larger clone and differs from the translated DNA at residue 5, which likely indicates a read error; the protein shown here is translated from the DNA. In DNA form, the CDR3 reads TGTGCCTGTGACGGCCTGCCTTGGGGACGGAACACCGATAAACTCATCTTT. Its protein product is CACDGLPWGRNTDKLIF. V gene TRDV2 combines with J gene TRDJ1; tentatively, D is TRDD3 (5 bases). The V and J ends lost 3 bases and 0 bases respectively, with 19 bases between them. CDR3 length equals 17 residues. Per germline, CDR1 GEAIGNYY and CDR2 EKD.

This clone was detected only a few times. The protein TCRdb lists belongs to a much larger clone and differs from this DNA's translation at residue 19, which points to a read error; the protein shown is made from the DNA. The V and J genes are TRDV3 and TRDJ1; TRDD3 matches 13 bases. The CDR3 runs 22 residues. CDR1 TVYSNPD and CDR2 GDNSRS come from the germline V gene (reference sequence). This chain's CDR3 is CAFRPSRRKILGDTRWTDRLIF. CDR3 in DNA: TGTGCCTTTAGACCTTCCCGGCGGAAGATACTGGGGGATACGCGTTGGACCGATAGACTCATCTTT. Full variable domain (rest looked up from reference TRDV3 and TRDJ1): CDKVTQSSPDQTVASGSEVVLLCTYDTVYSNPDLFWYRIRPDYSFQFVFYGDNSRSEGADFTQGRFSVKHILTQKAFHLVISPVRTEDSATYYCAFRPSRRKILGDTRWTDRLIFGKGTRVTVEP.